This entry is about one T cell receptor (beta chain). Its recognized antigen is unknown. No per-base quality is available; no much larger clone lies one base away. There are 15 amino acids in the CDR3, from cysteine to phenylalanine inclusive. The sequence is cut down to CDR3 DNA, 45 bases in frame from base 1. Based on the germline V gene, the CDR1 and CDR2 sequences are SQVTM and ANQGSEA. V is pruned by 6 bases and J by 1 base, leaving 11 bases of the junction without a gene match. This entry is derived from a study of T cell repertoires in cytomegalovirus infection (dated by TCRdb to about 2019). For context, the study as a whole: Donor HLA type was relevant to the analysis, as public TCR beta signatures indicated carriage of CMV infection together with the matching HLA type.

The sample was run on an Illumina HiSeq 1500. Starting from the raw public reads, TCRdb applied fastp trimming at Q25, assembled clones with MiXCR and retained in-frame beta chains. For every CDR3 protein sequence, its rows merge into one entry that carries the most common genes and DNA. The sample table records 200,000 to 250,000 distinct CDR3 sequences; 22% of these occur just once. The top ten clonotypes cover about 20% of the sample. General findings and caveats noted by the study authors: In the ex vivo response, HLA-C-restricted CMV-specific TCR beta clonotypes were dominant, and in two of eight donors the single most frequent clonotype came from this HLA-C-restricted group. Carriers of CMV infection plus the relevant HLA type were discriminated by the cumulative frequency of public TCR beta family members in the study cohort and in an independent roughly 400-donor cohort.

Recombination linked TRBV29-1 to TRBJ2-7, and TRBD1 aligns with 8 junction nucleotides. The sequencing sample was made of CD8+ T cells from PBMCs. This receptor was identified in a human donor in good health (CMV status not recorded). Some clones in this sample may be carry-over from other donors' samples. The CDR3 is CSVRDRPASSYEQYF. The DNA sequence reads TGCAGCGTCCGGGACAGGCCGGCTAGTTCCTACGAGCAGTACTTC.